This T cell receptor (beta chain) was captured in a study of post-analysis software for immune sequencing data. Study context: Recorded disease courses covered relapsing-remitting, secondary progressive and progressive-relapsing multiple sclerosis. Some patients had no subtype annotation. General study findings and limits: F measure grouped same-batch samples tightly together. Patients showed TRBV5-6, TRBV5-1 and TRBV20-1 among 4 or 5 TRBV segments more frequent than in controls. Significantly lower normalized Chao1 diversity was found in patients with multiple sclerosis relative to controls.

CDR1 and CDR2 (germline): PRHDT, FYEKMQ (reference sequence). The germline V and J ends were trimmed by 2 bases and 3 bases, with 11 bases remaining between them. The CDR3 runs 14 residues. Carried by the TCR beta cDNA libraries were unique molecular identifiers. TCRdb used MiXCR to reprocess the PCR reads, holding one entry per CDR3 protein. The data show a few hundred thousand distinct CDR3 sequences, with about a third seen just once and under 7% held by the top ten. A note on this clonotype: The antigen is not known.

The chain recombines TRBV13 with TRBJ2-7, with TRBD2 as a possible D gene (5 bases). The clonotype was recovered from a girl between 2 and 17 years old with multiple sclerosis. The sample comprised blood. CDR3 sequence (DNA): TGTGCCAGCAGCTTATGGACTTCGAGCTACGAGCAGTACTTC. Its translation is CASSLWTSSYEQYF.